Following are 25 T cell receptor beta chains from one sample sequenced in a study of T cell clonotyping in hematopoietic cell transplantation. Time point noted: recipient sample about 28 days before transplant, after cytoreduction. Repertoires were generated with immunoSEQ multiplex PCR, while TCRdb's copy carries only in-frame clones and drops some. The table has roughly 80,000 clones, 90% to 97% seen once. Source: peripheral blood mononuclear cells, taken before stem cell transplant. The receptors come from a woman in her fifties or sixties with acute myeloid leukemia. Some clones in this sample may be carry-over from other donors' samples.

This clone was found once. This rearrangement joins TRBV6-5 to TRBJ1-5; D gene ambiguous. Germline V gives CDR1 MNHEY, CDR2 SVGAGI. V was shortened by 6 bases and J by 2 bases, with 8 bases between the two germline ends. The CDR3 has 13 residues. The DNA for the CDR3 is TGTGCCAGCAGGGAGCGAGGCAATCAGCCCCAGCATTTT. This gives the protein CASRERGNQPQHF.

The chain has TRBV20-1 and TRBJ1-1; D unclear. The CDR3 contains 11 residues. The V and J ends lost 5 bases and 3 bases respectively, with 7 bases between them. Germline lookup yields CDR1 DFQATT and CDR2 SNEGSKA (reference sequence). DNA of the CDR3: TGCAGTGCTGCGGGCTACACTGAAGCTTTCTTT. Its translation: CSAAGYTEAFF.

A single count supports this clone. V usage is TRBV27 and J usage is TRBJ2-4; 10 bases agree with TRBD2. Germline trimming cut 3 bases from V and 1 base from J; bases unmatched to any gene: 15. This CDR3 is 20 amino acids long. The germline V gene encodes CDR1 MNHEY and CDR2 SMNVEV (reference sequence). The CDR3 here is CASSFRGLAGVERAKNIQYF. CDR3 coding DNA: TGTGCCAGCAGTTTCAGGGGGCTAGCGGGAGTTGAGAGGGCCAAAAACATTCAGTACTTC.

The chain couples TRBV5-1 to TRBJ1-3; TRBD1 is a possible D gene (6 bases). The CDR3 is made up of 14 amino acids. Germline assignment: CDR1 SGHRS and CDR2 YFSETQ. The V end was cut by 3 bases, the J end by 0 bases, with 7 bases between. The CDR3 here is CASSSGASGNTIYF. The CDR3 nucleotides are TGCGCCAGCAGCTCGGGGGCCTCTGGAAACACCATATATTTT. Together with reference TRBV5-1 and TRBJ1-3, the CDR3 gives the full variable domain: KAGVTQTPRYLIKTRGQQVTLSCSPISGHRSVSWYQQTPGQGLQFLFEYFSETQRNKGNFPGRFSGRQFSNSRSEMNVSTLELGDSALYLCASSSGASGNTIYFGEGSWLTVV.

The chain has TRBV19 and TRBJ1-1, with D possibly matching TRBD1 (5 bases). V was clipped by 6 bases and J by 0 bases, with 11 bases between them. Germline assignment: CDR1 LNHDA and CDR2 SQIVND (reference sequence). This CDR3 spans 14 amino acids. The CDR3 nucleotides read TGTGCCAGTAGAGCAGGGTTTGTGAACACTGAAGCTTTCTTT. Amino acids: CASRAGFVNTEAFF.

This chain joins TRBV7-2 and TRBJ2-5, with 7 bases matching TRBD2. Germline CDR1 is SGHTA and CDR2 is FQGNSA. V was clipped by 0 bases and J by 2 bases; unmatched bases: 3. The CDR3 consists of 15 residues. The CDR3 sequence: CASSLAGGTQETQYF. CDR3 nucleotides: TGTGCCAGCAGCTTAGCGGGGGGGACTCAAGAGACCCAGTACTTC.

J is TRBJ1-2 and V is TRBV6-5; possibly TRBD1 for D (6 bases). V shed 6 bases and J shed 8 bases, with 13 bases lying between them. From germline, CDR1 is MNHEY and CDR2 SVGAGI. The CDR3 has 12 residues. CDR3 region: CASRVQGWGYTF. In nucleotides, the CDR3 is TGTGCCAGCAGGGTACAGGGTTGGGGCTACACCTTC.

This sequence joins TRBV27 and TRBJ2-7; D might be TRBD1 (5 bases). This CDR3 has 13 residues. Trimming removed 5 bases from V and 6 bases from J, with 14 bases in between. Germline CDR1 is MNHEY and CDR2 is SMNVEV (reference sequence). In DNA, the CDR3 is TGTGCCAGCAGTACAATAGACAGAAGCGAGCAGTACTTC. Protein product: CASSTIDRSEQYF.

The chain has TRBV4-1 and TRBJ1-5; 7 positions agree with TRBD1. J was trimmed by 5 bases and V by 0 bases; bases with no gene match: 7. In germline, CDR1 is MGHRA, CDR2 YSYEKL. The CDR3 loop spans 16 amino acids. The CDR3 region is CASSQDQDRVYQPQHF. Written as DNA, the CDR3 is TGCGCCAGCAGCCAAGACCAAGACAGGGTTTATCAGCCCCAGCATTTT.

This chain connects TRBV6-6 to TRBJ1-2, with TRBD1 as a possible D gene (5 bases). The CDR3 consists of 15 residues. The V and J ends lost 7 bases and 4 bases respectively, with 19 bases between them. CDR1 is MNHNY, CDR2 SVGAGI, per germline (reference sequence). The CDR3 DNA reads as TGTGCCAGCACCACTCTGACGGAAGGGGCCTATGGCTACACCTTC. It codes for CASTTLTEGAYGYTF.

The V call is TRBV21-1, the J call TRBJ2-4; TRBD2, the D gene given by the table, was not confirmed from the DNA. TRBV21-1 is labeled a pseudogene. The CDR3 runs to 19 residues. CDR3 coding DNA: TGTGCCAGCAGCATCAAAGTGGAAGAGAGGGTCTTAGCCAAAAACATTCAGTACTTC. Translated, it gives CASSIKVEERVLAKNIQYF.

The V gene is TRBV30, the J gene TRBJ2-1; the match to TRBD2 covers 12 bases. The CDR3 is 13 amino acids. With V trimmed by 3 bases and J by 8 bases, 2 bases remained unmatched. CDR1 is GTSNPN, CDR2 SVGIG, per germline (reference sequence). The CDR3 protein is CAWRTSGGYEQFF. DNA for the CDR3: TGTGCCTGGAGGACTAGCGGGGGCTATGAGCAGTTCTTC.

This chain links TRBV19 with TRBJ2-1; D gene uncertain. The germline V gene encodes CDR1 LNHDA and CDR2 SQIVND (reference sequence). The CDR3 consists of 14 residues. V lost 3 bases and J 5 bases, leaving 11 bases between the germline ends. For the CDR3, the DNA is TGTGCCAGTAGTATCGTGGCTAGGAACAATGAGCAGTTCTTC. It translates to CASSIVARNNEQFF.

The genes are TRBV7-9 and TRBJ2-1; 15 bases line up with TRBD2. J was trimmed by 6 bases and V by 5 bases; bases with no gene match: 8. The V gene's germline CDR1 is SEHNR and CDR2 FQNEAQ (reference sequence). CDR3 size: 17 residues. DNA of the CDR3: TGTGCCAGCAGCAGGACTAGCGGGAGGGCCTTTCCCAATGAGCAGTTCTTC. Amino acids: CASSRTSGRAFPNEQFF. Using reference TRBV7-9 and TRBJ2-1 for the parts outside the CDR3, the full variable domain is DTGVSQNPRHKITKRGQNVTFRCDPISEHNRLYWYRQTLGQGPEFLTYFQNEAQLEKSRLLSDRFSAERPKGSFSTLEIQRTEQGDSAMYLCASSRTSGRAFPNEQFFGPGTRLTVL.

This chain uses TRBV6-5 with TRBJ1-1, with TRBD1 matching over 11 bases. CDR3 length: 15 residues. V dropped 6 bases and J dropped 9; count of bases not matched to a gene: 12. Germline CDR1 is MNHEY and CDR2 is SVGAGI. DNA of the CDR3: TGTGCCAGCAGCCCTCCAGGACAGGGGGCAGGTAAAGCTTTCTTT. This translates into CASSPPGQGAGKAFF.

The genes are TRBV6-6 and TRBJ1-5; 10 bases align to TRBD1. With 0 bases clipped from V and 5 bases from J, the junction kept 1 base outside the gene matches. Looked up from germline, CDR1 is MNHNY and CDR2 is SVGAGI (reference sequence). The CDR3 is 15 amino acids. CDR3: CASSYSGQGDQPQHF. The CDR3 DNA reads TGTGCCAGCAGTTACTCCGGACAGGGGGATCAGCCCCAGCATTTT.

The chain is built from TRBV6-6 and TRBJ2-7; 11 bases agree with TRBD1. This CDR3 is built from 15 residues. V trimming: 6 bases; J trimming: 4 bases; junction bases outside the gene matches: 8. CDR1 and CDR2 (germline): MNHNY, SVGAGI (reference sequence). The CDR3 spells CASSTTGTGGYEQYF. CDR3 sequence (DNA): TGTGCCAGCAGCACCACCGGGACAGGGGGGTACGAGCAGTACTTC.

This clone has more than one count but fewer than ten. This sequence joins TRBV30 and TRBJ1-4; 7 nucleotides line up with TRBD1. CDR1 is GTSNPN and CDR2 is SVGIG in the germline V gene (reference sequence). The CDR3 is 12 residues long. V dropped 5 bases and J dropped 7; count of bases not matched to a gene: 4. The CDR3 DNA reads TGTGCCTGGCAGGGGGTCGGTGAAAAACTGTTTTTT. Translation: CAWQGVGEKLFF.

The chain couples TRBV5-1 to TRBJ1-5; no clear D gene. The germline CDR1 and CDR2 sequences are SGHRS and YFSETQ. The CDR3 has 13 amino acids. V shed 0 bases and J shed 5 bases, with 6 bases lying between them. The CDR3, as DNA: TGCGCCAGCAGCTTGGACAGTGATCAGCCCCAGCATTTT. It specifies CASSLDSDQPQHF. Based on the CDR3 plus reference TRBV5-1 and TRBJ1-5, the full variable domain is KAGVTQTPRYLIKTRGQQVTLSCSPISGHRSVSWYQQTPGQGLQFLFEYFSETQRNKGNFPGRFSGRQFSNSRSEMNVSTLELGDSALYLCASSLDSDQPQHFGDGTRLSIL.

The V and J genes are TRBV6-4 and TRBJ1-2; D may be TRBD1 (5 bases). CDR3 length: 13 residues. CDR1 is MRHNA and CDR2 is SNTAGT in the germline V gene. Trimming stripped 6 bases from V and 3 bases from J, with 11 bases between. CDR3 sequence (DNA): TGTGCCAGCAGCGAACAAGGGGACTATGGCTACACCTTC. This encodes CASSEQGDYGYTF.

The V and J genes are TRBV6-5 and TRBJ2-2; unclear D gene. This CDR3 has 14 residues. V dropped 5 bases and J dropped 5 bases, with 12 bases sitting between them. From germline, CDR1 is MNHEY and CDR2 SVGAGI. The CDR3 DNA reads TGTGCCAGCAGTAGTAGGTCGTCTACCGGGGAGCTGTTTTTT. Translated, it gives CASSSRSSTGELFF.

The chain couples TRBV18 to TRBJ2-7; 8 nucleotides agree with TRBD1. The CDR3 has 14 residues. In germline, CDR1 is KGHSH, CDR2 LQKENI. V shed 3 bases, J shed 5 bases, and the junction held 6 bases outside the gene matches. The DNA for the CDR3 is TGTGCCAGCTCACCTCTCAGGGGGCTTGACGAGCAGTACTTC. Translating gives CASSPLRGLDEQYF.

The chain carries TRBV28 and TRBJ2-7; D perhaps matches TRBD1 (5 bases). The germline V gene encodes CDR1 MDHEN and CDR2 SYDVKM. This CDR3 contains 17 residues. V gave up 5 bases and J gave up 2 bases, with 22 bases separating them. CDR3 protein: CASSQRNTGLTTYEQYF. CDR3 sequence (DNA): TGTGCCAGCAGTCAACGCAATACAGGCTTAACCACCTACGAGCAGTACTTC. Full variable domain (remainder filled in from reference TRBV28 and TRBJ2-7): DVKVTQSSRYLVKRTGEKVFLECVQDMDHENMFWYRQDPGLGLRLIYFSYDVKMKEKGDIPEGYSVSREKKERFSLILESASTNQTSMYLCASSQRNTGLTTYEQYFGPGTRLTVT.

This rearrangement joins TRBV7-6 to TRBJ1-5, with 9 bases that match TRBD1. The CDR3 is 13 residues long. CDR1 and CDR2 (germline): SGHVS, FNYEAQ. V lost 5 bases and J lost 6; bases outside the gene matches: 2. The CDR3 region has the DNA TGTGCCAGCAGCCACAGGGGGCTTCAGCCCCAGCATTTT. As protein: CASSHRGLQPQHF.

This clone was counted once. The chain carries TRBV29-1 and TRBJ2-5; D unclear. Germline values: CDR1 SQVTM, CDR2 ANQGSEA. The CDR3 extends over 14 amino acids. The V and J ends lost 4 bases and 0 bases respectively, with 12 bases between them. CDR3 protein: CSVGLRSYQETQYF. In DNA, the CDR3 is TGCAGCGTTGGACTTCGATCGTACCAAGAGACCCAGTACTTC.